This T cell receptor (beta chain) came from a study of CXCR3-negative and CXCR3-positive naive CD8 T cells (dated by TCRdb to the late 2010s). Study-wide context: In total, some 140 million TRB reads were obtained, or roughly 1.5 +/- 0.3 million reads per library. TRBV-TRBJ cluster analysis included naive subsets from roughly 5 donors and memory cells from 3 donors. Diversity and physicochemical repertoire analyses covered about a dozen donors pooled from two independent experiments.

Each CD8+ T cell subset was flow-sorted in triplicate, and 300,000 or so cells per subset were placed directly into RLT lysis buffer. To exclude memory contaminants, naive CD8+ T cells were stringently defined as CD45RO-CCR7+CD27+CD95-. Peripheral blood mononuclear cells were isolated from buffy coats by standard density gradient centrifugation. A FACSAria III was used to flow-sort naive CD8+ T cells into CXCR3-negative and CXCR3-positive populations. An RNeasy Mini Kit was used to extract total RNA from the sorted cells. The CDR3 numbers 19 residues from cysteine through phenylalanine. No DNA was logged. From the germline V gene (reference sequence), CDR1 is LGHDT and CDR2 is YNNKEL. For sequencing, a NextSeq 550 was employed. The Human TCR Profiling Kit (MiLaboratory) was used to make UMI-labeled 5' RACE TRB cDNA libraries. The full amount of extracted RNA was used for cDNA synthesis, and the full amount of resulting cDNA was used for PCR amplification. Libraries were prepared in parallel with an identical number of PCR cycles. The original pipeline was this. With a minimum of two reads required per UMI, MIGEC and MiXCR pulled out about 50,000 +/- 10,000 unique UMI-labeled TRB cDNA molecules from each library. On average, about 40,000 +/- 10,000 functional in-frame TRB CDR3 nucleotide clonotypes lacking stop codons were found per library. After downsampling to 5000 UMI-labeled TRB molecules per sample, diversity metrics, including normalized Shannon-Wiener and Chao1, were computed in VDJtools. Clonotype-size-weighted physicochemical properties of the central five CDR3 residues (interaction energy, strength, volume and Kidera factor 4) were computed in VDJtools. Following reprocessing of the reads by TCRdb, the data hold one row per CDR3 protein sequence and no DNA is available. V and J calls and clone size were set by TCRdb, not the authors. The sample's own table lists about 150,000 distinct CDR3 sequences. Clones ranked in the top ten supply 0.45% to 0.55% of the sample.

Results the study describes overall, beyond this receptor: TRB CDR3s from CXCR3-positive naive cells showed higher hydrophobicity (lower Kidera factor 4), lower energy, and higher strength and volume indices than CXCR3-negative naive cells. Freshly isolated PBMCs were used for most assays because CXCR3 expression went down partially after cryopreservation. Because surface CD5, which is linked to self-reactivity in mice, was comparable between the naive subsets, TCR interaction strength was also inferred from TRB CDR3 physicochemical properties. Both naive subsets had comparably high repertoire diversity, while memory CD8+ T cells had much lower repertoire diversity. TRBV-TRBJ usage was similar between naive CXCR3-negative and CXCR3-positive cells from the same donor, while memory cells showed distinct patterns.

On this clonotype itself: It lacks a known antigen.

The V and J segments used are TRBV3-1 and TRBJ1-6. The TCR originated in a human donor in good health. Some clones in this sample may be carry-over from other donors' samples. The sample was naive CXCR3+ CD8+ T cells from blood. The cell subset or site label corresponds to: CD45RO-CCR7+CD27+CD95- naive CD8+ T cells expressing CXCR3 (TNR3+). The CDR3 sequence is CASSQEGQWTSSYNSPLHF.